The sequence of this T cell receptor (beta chain) was determined in a study of spatial heterogeneity in lung cancer. Findings of the study overall: Counts of expanded alpha and beta TCRs within tumors tracked the tumor nonsynonymous mutation count.

TCRdb recomputed calls from the 5' RACE reads with MiXCR, one row per CDR3 protein. Here the sample spans about 3,800 distinct CDR3 sequences, roughly a tenth being singletons. Time point given: sample taken at primary tumor resection. The donors were 72 patients with non-small cell lung cancer that was early-stage and untreated. Unsorted samples of tumor, nontumor lung or frozen PBMC had their whole RNA sequenced. The CDR3 is 13 amino acids. Trimming took 6 bases from V and 0 from J, leaving 3 bases between them. Looked up from germline, CDR1 is MNHEY and CDR2 is SVGEGT. To note about this clonotype: Its antigen is as yet unknown.

The TCR was taken from a male donor with early-stage non-small cell lung cancer. The rearrangement joins TRBV6-2 or TRBV6-3 to TRBJ2-6; D unresolved. Sample: lung tumor tissue, taken at surgery. CDR3 DNA sequence: TGTGCCAGCAGACCCTCTGGGGCCAACGTCCTGACTTTC. Protein: CASRPSGANVLTF.